These 21 T cell receptor beta chains came from one sample sequenced in a study of radiation and T cells in renal cell carcinoma. Libraries were prepared by immunoSEQ multiplex PCR; TCRdb keeps only in-frame clonotypes and omits some of them. The table lists around 45,000 clones, 80% to 85% of them singletons, with 25% to 35% in the top ten. The time point denotes: blood 4 weeks post-SBRT, at nephrectomy. Treatment defined: 15 Gy SBRT to primary tumor, nephrectomy 4 weeks later. Sequencing used blood, obtained from a patient whose treatment included radiotherapy and nephrectomy. The receptors were sampled from a woman aged 70-85 years with renal cell carcinoma.

The chain joins TRBV6-6 to TRBJ2-7; 7 nucleotides line up with TRBD1. The CDR3 runs 14 residues. Germline-derived CDR1 and CDR2 are MNHNY and SVGAGI (reference sequence). V lost 6 bases, J lost 4 bases, and 9 bases stayed unmatched. CDR3 amino acids: CASRVGTESYEQYF. Here the CDR3 DNA reads TGTGCCAGCAGGGTCGGGACAGAGAGTTACGAGCAGTACTTC.

V and J are TRBV5-1 and TRBJ2-1; TRBD2 matches 10 bases. Germline assignment: CDR1 SGHRS and CDR2 YFSETQ. This CDR3 is built from 17 residues. V was pared by 5 bases and J by 5 bases, with 13 bases of the junction left unmatched. The CDR3: CASSSSLERGGDNEQFF. CDR3 coding DNA: TGCGCCAGCAGTTCCAGCCTGGAGCGGGGGGGAGACAATGAGCAGTTCTTC.

The V call is TRBV5-1, the J call TRBJ1-3, with D unclear. Trimming removed 0 bases from V and 0 bases from J, with 10 bases in between. Per germline, CDR1 SGHRS and CDR2 YFSETQ. The CDR3 spans 16 residues. The CDR3 DNA is TGCGCCAGCAGCTTGGGGTTAACATACTCTGGAAACACCATATATTTT. This encodes CASSLGLTYSGNTIYF.

This chain links TRBV5-1 with TRBJ1-6, with D maybe TRBD1 (6 bases). The CDR3 length is 14 residues. Deletions cut 2 bases from V and 7 bases from J, with 10 bases between. Germline CDR1 SGHRS, CDR2 YFSETQ. CDR3 DNA sequence: TGCGCCAGCAGCTTCAGGGGAGGGAATTCACCCCTCCACTTT. As protein: CASSFRGGNSPLHF. Full variable domain (rest looked up from reference TRBV5-1 and TRBJ1-6): KAGVTQTPRYLIKTRGQQVTLSCSPISGHRSVSWYQQTPGQGLQFLFEYFSETQRNKGNFPGRFSGRQFSNSRSEMNVSTLELGDSALYLCASSFRGGNSPLHFGNGTRLTVT.

This chain uses TRBV7-3 with TRBJ2-1; 8 nucleotides align to TRBD2. The CDR3 covers 15 residues. Trimming removed 5 bases from V and 1 base from J; junction bases left unmatched: 4. Germline CDR1 and CDR2: SGHTA and FQGTGA. The CDR3 DNA is TGTGCCAGCAGCCGGGAGGGCGGTTCCTACAATGAGCAGTTCTTC. Translating gives CASSREGGSYNEQFF.

CDR3 sequence (DNA): TGTGCCAGCAGAAAAGAAACAATGAGGCAGTTCTTC. Translation gives CASRKETMRQFF. This chain connects TRBV25-1 to TRBJ2-1, with no clear D. CDR3 length: 12 amino acids. V was clipped by 6 bases and J by 12 bases, with 15 bases between them. Looked up from germline, CDR1 is MGHDK and CDR2 is SYGVNS. The full variable domain, its missing parts supplied by reference TRBV25-1 and TRBJ2-1, is EADIYQTPRYLVIGTGKKITLECSQTMGHDKMYWYQQDPGMELHLIHYSYGVNSTEKGDLSSESTVSRIRTEHFPLTLESARPSHTSQYLCASRKETMRQFFGPGTRLTVL.

The chain employs TRBV28 and TRBJ2-1; tentatively, D is TRBD1 or TRBD2 (5 bases each). CDR3 length: 14 amino acids. From germline, CDR1 is MDHEN and CDR2 SYDVKM. Trimming cost V 5 bases and J 8 bases, with 16 bases left between them. The CDR3 reads CASSIRWGSYEQFF. For the CDR3, the DNA is TGTGCCAGCAGTATCCGGTGGGGGTCGTATGAGCAGTTCTTC.

The V call is TRBV11-2, the J call TRBJ1-2; 7 bases align to TRBD1. CDR3 length: 13 residues. V lost 5 bases, J lost 2 bases, and 2 bases stayed unmatched. Germline V gene lookup returns CDR1 SGHAT and CDR2 FQNNGV. The CDR3 region has the DNA TGTGCCAGCAGCCAGGGACAGAACTATGGCTACACCTTC. Its protein product is CASSQGQNYGYTF.

The V call is TRBV9, the J call TRBJ2-2, with a weak D call TRBD2 (6 bases). This CDR3 comprises 16 residues. CDR1 is SGDLS and CDR2 is YYNGEE in the germline V gene. Trimming took off 4 bases at V and 4 bases at J, with 17 bases between the two ends. The CDR3 region is CASSPGGSGTTGELFF. The CDR3 DNA sequence: TGTGCCAGCAGCCCTGGTGGTAGCGGAACCACCGGGGAGCTGTTTTTT. Full variable domain (rest looked up from reference TRBV9 and TRBJ2-2): DSGVTQTPKHLITATGQRVTLRCSPRSGDLSVYWYQQSLDQGLQFLIQYYNGEERAKGNILERFSAQQFPDLHSELNLSSLELGDSALYFCASSPGGSGTTGELFFGEGSRLTVL.

By sample share, this clone is large. The chain links TRBV5-4 to TRBJ2-3; the D is unclear. The CDR3 runs to 16 residues. V was clipped by 4 bases and J by 1 base, with 16 bases between them. Looked up from germline, CDR1 is SGHNT and CDR2 is YYREEE (reference sequence). The CDR3 region is CASSLRLSYRTDTQYF. The CDR3 DNA sequence: TGTGCCAGCAGCCTGCGTCTCTCCTACCGCACAGATACGCAGTATTTT.

The chain combines TRBV5-1 with TRBJ2-5; D perhaps matches TRBD2 (6 bases). From germline, CDR1 is SGHRS and CDR2 YFSETQ. The CDR3 is 13 amino acids. V lost 1 base, J lost 3 bases, and 7 bases lay in between. CDR3 sequence (DNA): TGCGCCAGCAGCTTGCCTAGCGAAGAGACCCAGTACTTC. Translation: CASSLPSEETQYF.

The rearrangement joins TRBV28 to TRBJ2-7, with D perhaps matching TRBD2 (6 bases). The V and J ends lost 7 bases and 7 bases respectively, with 14 bases between them. The CDR3 has 12 residues. The V gene's germline CDR1 is MDHEN and CDR2 SYDVKM. The CDR3 DNA reads TGTGCCAGCACCCCTTCGGAGGGAGAGCAGTACTTC. Protein sequence: CASTPSEGEQYF.

CDR3 protein: CASSWAGDTELYGYTF. The CDR3 DNA reads TGCGCCAGCAGCTGGGCCGGGGACACCGAACTCTATGGCTACACCTTC. The rearrangement uses TRBV5-1 and TRBJ1-2, with D possibly being TRBD1 (6 bases). V gave up 3 bases and J gave up 4 bases, with 19 bases separating them. This CDR3 contains 16 residues. The germline V gene encodes CDR1 SGHRS and CDR2 YFSETQ.

This rearrangement joins TRBV6-1 to TRBJ1-5; D remains unclear. V was trimmed by 0 bases and J by 0 bases, leaving 3 bases between them. Germline values: CDR1 MNHNS, CDR2 SASEGT. The CDR3 runs 14 residues. CDR3: CASSEAVSNQPQHF. The DNA for the CDR3 is TGTGCCAGCAGTGAAGCGGTTAGCAATCAGCCCCAGCATTTT.

The chain combines TRBV7-2 with TRBJ1-4, with D unclear. The germline V gene encodes CDR1 SGHTA and CDR2 FQGNSA. The germline V and J ends were trimmed by 5 bases and 4 bases, with 8 bases remaining between them. The length of the CDR3 is 13 residues. The CDR3 reads CASSVENNEKLFF. In nucleotides, the CDR3 is TGTGCCAGCAGCGTCGAGAATAATGAAAAACTGTTTTTT.

This clone has only one observation. V is TRBV20-1 and J is TRBJ2-5; D gene unclear. The CDR3 extends over 10 amino acids. CDR1 and CDR2 from the germline V gene are DFQATT and SNEGSKA (reference sequence). The V end lost 7 bases, the J end lost 5 bases, and 8 bases lay between the germline ends. DNA for the CDR3: TGCAGTGTTGCGGAGGAGACCCAGTACTTC. This sequence encodes CSVAEETQYF.

The genes are TRBV4-3 and TRBJ1-5, with D possibly being TRBD1 (6 bases). The CDR3 contains 15 residues. V gave up 0 bases and J gave up 8 bases, with 14 bases separating them. Germline V gene data show CDR1 as LGHNA and CDR2 as YSLEER. CDR3 nucleotides: TGCGCCAGCAGCCAAGATGGGGGGGCTGGGGAGCCCCAGCATTTT. Amino acid sequence: CASSQDGGAGEPQHF.

The gene calls are TRBV11-2 and TRBJ2-3; 12 bases line up with TRBD1. Germline CDR1 SGHAT, CDR2 FQNNGV. The CDR3 contains 15 residues. V trimming: 0 bases; J trimming: 6 bases; junction bases outside the gene matches: 1. This chain's CDR3 is CASSLEGQGADTQYF. CDR3 in DNA: TGTGCCAGCAGCTTAGAGGGACAGGGGGCCGATACGCAGTATTTT. Drawing the rest from reference TRBV11-2 and TRBJ2-3, the complete variable domain is EAGVAQSPRYKIIEKRQSVAFWCNPISGHATLYWYQQILGQGPKLLIQFQNNGVVDDSQLPKDRFSAERLKGVDSTLKIQPAKLEDSAVYLCASSLEGQGADTQYFGPGTRLTVL.

The chain recombines TRBV6-5 with TRBJ2-7; D may be TRBD1 (5 bases). With 5 bases removed from V and 2 bases from J, the gap between germline ends came to 10 bases. The CDR3 is 13 amino acids. Per germline, CDR1 MNHEY and CDR2 SVGAGI. The CDR3 region has the DNA TGTGCCAGCAGTCTTCAGGGTACCTACGAGCAGTACTTC. This gives the protein CASSLQGTYEQYF.

The chain joins TRBV10-3 to TRBJ2-2; D is undetermined. The germline V and J ends were trimmed by 3 bases and 0 bases, with 8 bases remaining between them. The CDR3 is 15 residues long. CDR1 and CDR2 from the germline V gene are ENHRY and SYGVKD. The DNA of the CDR3 is TGTGCCATCAGTGAAGGCACTACGAACACCGGGGAGCTGTTTTTT. Its translation: CAISEGTTNTGELFF.

The genes are TRBV11-2 and TRBJ1-1; possibly TRBD1 for D (6 bases). V shed 5 bases and J shed 4 bases, with 11 bases lying between them. Germline lookup yields CDR1 SGHAT and CDR2 FQNNGV. There are 13 residues in the CDR3. The CDR3 DNA reads as TGTGCCAGCAGCCCTACAGGGCGCACTGAAGCTTTCTTT. This gives the protein CASSPTGRTEAFF.